The 16 T cell receptor beta chains presented below share a single source sample, sequenced in a study of radiotherapy plus CTLA-4 blockade in lung cancer. Measured with immunoSEQ multiplex PCR; TCRdb has only the in-frame clones, and not every one. The sample shows approximately 77,000 clones, more than 80% of them seen only once. The sample consisted of peripheral blood, taken from a patient treated with radiotherapy plus ipilimumab. The source is a human donor with non-small cell lung cancer who had stable disease on radiotherapy plus ipilimumab.

Only one count was recorded for this clone. The chain recombines TRBV18 with TRBJ2-2; D is uncertain. Between the trimmed V and J ends, which lost 3 bases and 7 bases, there was a span of 12 bases. Germline CDR1 and CDR2: KGHSH and LQKENI. This CDR3 has 14 amino acids. Here the CDR3 reads CASSPPHGLGELFF. CDR3 in DNA: TGTGCCAGCTCACCTCCCCATGGGCTCGGGGAGCTGTTTTTT.

This rearrangement joins TRBV4-1 to TRBJ2-1; 7 bases are shared with TRBD2. The CDR3 length is 15 residues. Germline V gene sequence: CDR1 MGHRA, CDR2 YSYEKL. Unmatched junction bases numbered 0, after V lost 1 base and J lost 0 bases. Here the CDR3 DNA reads TGCGCCAGCAGCCAAGGACTAGCCTCCTACAATGAGCAGTTCTTC. Translated, it gives CASSQGLASYNEQFF.

This rearrangement joins TRBV4-2 to TRBJ2-1, with 10 bases identical to TRBD2. Germline V CDR1 and CDR2: LGHNA, YNFKEQ. Trimming cost V 6 bases and J 10 bases; bases outside gene matches: 9. The CDR3 contains 14 residues. The CDR3 is CASRRSTTSGEQFF. CDR3 in DNA: TGTGCCAGCAGGCGCTCCACGACTAGCGGGGAGCAGTTCTTC.

The V call is TRBV5-6, the J call TRBJ1-4; TRBD1 aligns across 8 bases. Germline V gene data show CDR1 as SGHDT and CDR2 as YYEEEE. The junction had 8 bases not matched to a gene; V was cut back by 3 bases and J by 4 bases. The CDR3 contains 16 residues. CDR3 DNA: TGTGCCAGCAGCTCACGCCAGACAGGGGTTAATGAAAAACTGTTTTTT. Translation: CASSSRQTGVNEKLFF.

The chain is built from TRBV27 and TRBJ1-3; D might be TRBD1 (6 bases). This CDR3 region has 13 residues. Per germline, CDR1 MNHEY and CDR2 SMNVEV (reference sequence). V was trimmed by 6 bases and J by 2 bases, leaving 8 bases between them. Here the CDR3 DNA reads TGTGCCAGCAGAAGACAGGCTGGAAACACCATATATTTT. Its protein is CASRRQAGNTIYF.

The rearrangement uses TRBV4-1 and TRBJ2-2; TRBD1 aligns across 7 bases. Germline V gene data show CDR1 as MGHRA and CDR2 as YSYEKL. There are 17 residues in the CDR3. V shed 3 bases and J 4 bases; nucleotides not matched to a gene: 11. CDR3 region: CASSHVSGGVVTGELFF. The CDR3 DNA reads TGCGCCAGCAGCCATGTCTCAGGGGGAGTTGTCACCGGGGAGCTGTTTTTT.

The chain's CDR3 is CASSLLTGGGEKLFF. DNA of the CDR3: TGTGCCAGCAGTTTACTAACAGGGGGGGGAGAAAAACTGTTTTTT. This chain links TRBV28 with TRBJ1-4, with 8 bases lining up with TRBD1. CDR3 size: 15 residues. The junction had 7 bases not matched to a gene; V was cut back by 2 bases and J by 8 bases. CDR1 is MDHEN and CDR2 is SYDVKM in the germline V gene.

The rearrangement uses TRBV7-9 and TRBJ2-5, with a possible D match to TRBD1 (5 bases). The CDR3 sequence is 14 residues long. Germline V lookup: CDR1 SEHNR, CDR2 FQNEAQ (reference sequence). V was cut by 1 base and J by 3 bases, with 9 bases left in between. The CDR3 DNA is TGTGCCAGCAGCTTAGTAGGGGTAAAAGAGACCCAGTACTTC. It encodes CASSLVGVKETQYF.

V usage is TRBV5-3 and J usage is TRBJ2-2, with 10 bases that match TRBD1. TRBV5-3 is given ORF status, its function remaining uncertain. V lost 2 bases, J lost 4 bases, and 5 bases stayed unmatched. The CDR3 covers 16 residues. As DNA, the CDR3 is TGTGCCAGAAGCTTCGGGACAGGGGCGGGCACCGGGGAGCTGTTTTTT. Encoded protein: CARSFGTGAGTGELFF.

The chain carries TRBV23-1 and TRBJ1-5, with a tentative D call TRBD1 (5 bases). TRBV23-1 has ORF status, its function being uncertain. Trimming pared 2 bases from V and 1 base from J, leaving 12 bases between. This CDR3 is 16 amino acids long. The CDR3 nucleotides read TGCGCCAGCAGTCAACGCCAGGGAAAAAGCAATCAGCCCCAGCATTTT. This sequence encodes CASSQRQGKSNQPQHF.

This clone was detected only a few times. V is TRBV7-2 and J is TRBJ2-7, with D possibly TRBD1 on 5 matching bases. Trimming stripped 2 bases from V and 1 base from J, with 9 bases between. Per germline, CDR1 SGHTA and CDR2 FQGNSA. CDR3 length equals 14 residues. In nucleotides, the CDR3 is TGTGCCAGCAGCTTAATCGACAGATCCTACGAGCAGTACTTC. This sequence encodes CASSLIDRSYEQYF.

The CDR3 here is CSTHRGANEQFF. The CDR3 DNA reads TGCAGCACCCACAGGGGTGCCAATGAGCAGTTCTTC. The chain recombines TRBV29-1 with TRBJ2-1, with TRBD1 identical over 7 bases. This CDR3 has 12 residues. Germline loops: CDR1 SQVTM, CDR2 ANQGSEA. V lost 8 bases to trimming and J lost 6 bases; unmatched junction nucleotides: 7.

This chain links TRBV15 with TRBJ1-5; maybe TRBD1 (5 bases). Trimming removed 0 bases at V and 4 bases at J, with 10 bases between. The CDR3 contains 15 residues. Germline assignment: CDR1 LNHNV and CDR2 YYDKDF (reference sequence). The DNA for the CDR3 is TGTGCCACCAGCAGAGATGGGGGGTGGAATCAGCCCCAGCATTTT. Its translation is CATSRDGGWNQPQHF. The full variable domain, rest sourced from reference TRBV15 and TRBJ1-5, is DAMVIQNPRYQVTQFGKPVTLSCSQTLNHNVMYWYQQKSSQAPKLLFHYYDKDFNNEADTPDNFQSRRPNTSFCFLDIRSPGLGDTAMYLCATSRDGGWNQPQHFGDGTRLSIL.

The chain recombines TRBV15 with TRBJ2-3; D gene unclear. The V end was cut by 0 bases, the J end by 2 bases, with 6 bases between. This CDR3 region has 14 residues. Per germline, CDR1 LNHNV and CDR2 YYDKDF (reference sequence). CDR3 nucleotides: TGTGCCACCAGCAGAGATCCGACCACAGATACGCAGTATTTT. Residues: CATSRDPTTDTQYF.

V and J are TRBV9 and TRBJ1-1; D unclear. In germline, CDR1 is SGDLS, CDR2 YYNGEE. This CDR3 spans 15 amino acids. V lost 0 bases, J lost 4 bases, and 13 bases lay in between. CDR3 in amino acids: CASSVGQEGFTEAFF. The CDR3 DNA sequence: TGTGCCAGCAGCGTAGGGCAGGAAGGTTTCACTGAAGCTTTCTTT.

The rearrangement joins TRBV30 to TRBJ1-6; D may be TRBD1 (5 bases). Trimming took off 3 bases at V and 4 bases at J, with 10 bases between the two ends. The CDR3 consists of 14 residues. Looked up from germline, CDR1 is GTSNPN and CDR2 is SVGIG (reference sequence). CDR3 bases: TGTGCCTGGAGAGCGGGGGGTTATAATTCACCCCTCCACTTT. The encoded protein is CAWRAGGYNSPLHF.